This record covers a single TCR beta chain. As yet, its antigen is unknown. These data originate in a study of cytomegalovirus exposure and HLA in healthy donors. Study background: Researchers previously reported finding 90 million to 130 million unique TCR beta sequences from 170 million or so T cells. Study-level points and caveats: TCR beta V segments were, for the most part, productive about 90% or about 30% of the time in an earlier analysis. Presence/absence analyses rested on an assumption that sequencing depth was roughly uniform across donors.

Germline V lookup: CDR1 SGHTA, CDR2 FQGTGA. This CDR3 region has 16 residues. Trimming cost V 5 bases and J 10 bases; bases outside gene matches: 15. It was with 60 Vbeta and 13 Jbeta primers that the PCR ran. TCRdb's table, derived via immunoSEQ multiplex PCR, lists solely in-frame clones and lacks some. The sample contains fewer than 250,000 clones, roughly 82% of which appear only once. The V call is TRBV7-3, the J call TRBJ2-3; 10 bases match TRBD1. This receptor was obtained from a middle-aged man in good health and CMV-seropositive. The sequencing input was PBMCs. CDR3 coding DNA: TGTGCCAGCAGCCCGGCCGCGGGACAGGGGCCGCCCGCGCAGTATTTT. The encoded protein is CASSPAAGQGPPAQYF.